This T cell receptor (beta chain) was captured by sequencing in a study of blood T cell repertoires in COVID-19. As originally analysed: Counts of nucleated cells, estimated from reference gene primer amplification, were obtained. Sequencing was performed with immunoSEQ multiplex PCR; in TCRdb, only in-frame clones are kept and a portion is missing. The DNA gave D and trimming, while V, J and clone size come from that table. The sample contains fewer than 300,000 clones, 85% of which appear only once. The trim removed 5 bases at V and 3 bases at J, leaving 6 bases unmatched. The CDR3 is made up of 15 amino acids. Germline lookup yields CDR1 SGHAT and CDR2 FQDESV (reference sequence).

The sample taken for sequencing was peripheral blood. The source is a man aged 50-60 years with active or convalescent COVID-19. V usage is TRBV11-1 and J usage is TRBJ2-3, with 9 bases fitting TRBD2. The CDR3 protein is CASSAGGMRTDTQYF. DNA of the CDR3: TGTGCCAGCAGCGCGGGAGGGATGAGGACAGATACGCAGTATTTT.